These 24 T cell receptor beta chains were all obtained from the same sample, sequenced in a study of T cell clonality in common variable immunodeficiency. Produced via immunoSEQ multiplex PCR; TCRdb's table is partial and in-frame only. Listed here are approximately 52,000 clones without any singletons, the top ten holding roughly 3.4%. Material for sequencing was peripheral blood mononuclear cells. These receptors came from a person between 18 and 75 years old in good health.

Many counts were recorded for this clone. The read finishes 3 residues shy of the CDR3 end, and the germline J gene is used to complete it. The J gene is TRBJ2-1, the V gene TRBV19; TRBD2 matches at 7 bases. Germline V lookup: CDR1 LNHDA, CDR2 SQIVND (reference sequence). The junction had 6 bases not matched to a gene; V was cut back by 7 bases and J by 0 bases. This CDR3 has 15 residues. CDR3: CASTGRESSYNEQFF. CDR3 DNA (partial): TGTGCCAGTACCGGGCGGGAGAGCTCCTACAATGAG.

This clone was observed at least ten times. The sequenced part of the CDR3 DNA is TGTGCCAGCAGGGCCGGGACAGGGGTTGACCAGCCC. It yields the protein CASRAGTGVDQP. The whole CDR3 reads CASRAGTGVDQPQHF. J is TRBJ1-5 and V is TRBV6-4, with 10 positions matching TRBD1. The observed sequence ends 3 residues before the CDR3 terminus, with the missing tail filled in from the germline J gene. The trim removed 6 bases at V and 7 bases at J, leaving 9 bases unmatched. The CDR3 contains 15 residues. The germline gives CDR1 MRHNA, CDR2 SNTAGT.

As for this clone: The CDR3 end lies 3 residues beyond the end of the read and is filled in from the germline J gene. V usage is TRBV6-2 or TRBV6-3 and J usage is TRBJ1-2; D uncertain. The CDR3 has 17 residues. Germline V CDR1 and CDR2: MNHEY, SVGEGT. The CDR3 region is CASRLEPSASSYNDYTF. Incomplete CDR3 DNA: TGTGCCAGCAGATTAGAGCCTAGCGCGAGCTCCTACAATGAC.

This clone was counted ten times or more. The sequenced part of the CDR3 DNA is TGCAGCGTTGTGGACAGGGACTCTGGAAACACC. Translation gives CSVVDRDSGNT. In full, the CDR3 reads CSVVDRDSGNTIYF. V gene TRBV29-1 combines with J gene TRBJ1-3; 8 nucleotides agree with TRBD1. From the germline J gene comes the end of the CDR3, since the read stops 3 residues before it. The junction had 2 bases not matched to a gene; V was cut back by 4 bases and J by 0 bases. The CDR3 consists of 14 residues. Germline CDR1 SQVTM, CDR2 ANQGSEA.

The sample holds many counts of this clone. Read sequence stops 3 residues before the CDR3 end, and the germline J gene provides the missing end. The chain links TRBV20-1 to TRBJ2-5; 10 bases are a match to TRBD2. The germline V gene has CDR1 DFQATT and CDR2 SNEGSKA (reference sequence). With V trimmed by 0 bases and J by 4 bases, 8 bases remained unmatched. The length of the CDR3 is 16 residues. CDR3 protein: CSARDLASGSGETQYF. CDR3 DNA, as far as it was read: TGCAGTGCTAGAGATCTGGCTAGCGGGAGCGGAGAGACC.

This clone was observed at least ten times. From the germline J gene comes the end of the CDR3, since the read stops 3 residues before it. The chain combines TRBV12-5 with TRBJ2-3; 9 bases are shared with TRBD2. The V gene's germline CDR1 is LGHNT and CDR2 FRNRAP. There are 16 residues in the CDR3. The J segment lost 4 bases and the V segment lost 0 bases, leaving 5 bases of the junction unmatched. The CDR3 is CASGLVRLAGPDTQYF. The CDR3 DNA, read in part, is TGTGCTAGTGGTTTGGTACGTCTAGCGGGACCAGATACG.

The sample holds many counts of this clone. Read sequence stops 3 residues before the CDR3 end, and the germline J gene provides the missing end. This sequence joins TRBV5-1 and TRBJ1-2; 10 nucleotides match TRBD1. Trimming at V came to 4 bases and at J to 4 bases, leaving 7 bases not matched to a gene. CDR1 and CDR2 from the germline V gene are SGHRS and YFSETQ. The CDR3 consists of 15 residues. CDR3 bases read: TGCGCCAGCAGCCTGGGACAGGGGATAGCCTATGGC. This translates into CASSLGQGIAYG. The full CDR3 sequence reads CASSLGQGIAYGYTF.

This clone has at least ten counts. The CDR3 goes on 3 residues after the read ends, and that part is filled in from the germline J gene. The gene calls are TRBV6-1 and TRBJ1-1; no clear D gene. The ends were cut back, 3 bases at V and 1 base at J, with 3 bases in the middle. CDR1 is MNHNS, CDR2 SASEGT, per germline. The length of the CDR3 is 12 residues. CDR3 loop: CASSDRNTEAFF. CDR3 DNA, as far as it was read: TGTGCCAGCAGTGACAGGAACACTGAA.

The sample holds many counts of this clone. The read stops 3 residues short of the end of the CDR3; the missing end is completed from the germline J gene. V and J are TRBV5-1 and TRBJ2-1; TRBD1 aligns across 9 bases. Germline loops: CDR1 SGHRS, CDR2 YFSETQ. The V gene end was trimmed by 4 bases and the J gene end by 8 bases; junction bases not matched to a gene: 7. This CDR3 spans 14 amino acids. The chain's CDR3 is CASSRDRASDEQFF. The CDR3 DNA, read in part, is TGCGCCAGCAGCCGGGACAGGGCGAGCGATGAG.

Ten or more counts support this clone. This chain's CDR3 is CASSPDPYGGDNEQFF. The CDR3 bases that were read are TGTGCCAGCAGCCCAGATCCGTATGGGGGGGACAATGAG. The chain is built from TRBV9 and TRBJ2-1; 7 bases align to TRBD2. The observed sequence ends 3 residues before the CDR3 terminus, with the missing tail filled in from the germline J gene. V trimming: 4 bases; J trimming: 5 bases; junction bases outside the gene matches: 12. The CDR3 has 16 amino acids. Germline CDR1 and CDR2: SGDLS and YYNGEE.

This clone was counted many times. The read terminates 3 residues before the CDR3 end, so the remaining end is supplied by the germline J gene. The chain recombines TRBV7-3 with TRBJ2-3; 13 nucleotides match TRBD2. The V gene end was trimmed by 3 bases and the J gene end by 4 bases; junction bases not matched to a gene: 10. The CDR3 runs 18 residues. Germline V gives CDR1 SGHTA, CDR2 FQGTGA. The CDR3 sequence is CASSFMVRTSGSADTQYF. The CDR3 DNA, read in part, is TGTGCCAGCAGCTTTATGGTAAGGACTAGCGGGAGCGCAGATACG.

As regards this clone: A single base separates this from a much larger clone, so it may be a read error. The read stops 3 residues short of the end of the CDR3; the missing end is completed from the germline J gene. Other DNA sequences from this sample encode an identical CDR3 as well. The rearrangement uses TRBV2 and TRBJ1-2; D not resolved. The CDR3 spans 12 residues. Per germline, CDR1 SNHLY and CDR2 FYNNEI. CDR3 DNA (partial): TGTGCCAGCAGCTCCGGACTCGAGGGA. Amino acid sequence: CASSSGLEG. The complete CDR3 protein is CASSSGLEGYTF.

This clone was counted ten times or more. Sequencing ends 3 residues short of the CDR3 end; the germline J gene provides the rest. The V and J genes are TRBV7-6 and TRBJ2-1, with D perhaps TRBD1 (5 bases). The CDR3 runs 15 residues. Trimming removed 4 bases from V and 4 bases from J, with 14 bases in between. Germline CDR1 reads SGHVS; CDR2 reads FNYEAQ. The CDR3 spells CASSSDGKGYNEQFF. CDR3 DNA, as far as it was read: TGTGCCAGCAGCTCGGACGGAAAGGGGTACAATGAG.

This clone was counted ten times or more. The read ends 3 residues shy of where the CDR3 ends; the end is completed using the germline J gene. The gene calls are TRBV29-1 and TRBJ2-2; D not certain. Looked up from germline, CDR1 is SQVTM and CDR2 is ANQGSEA. The CDR3 spans 12 residues. The V gene lost 3 bases and the J gene lost 4 bases, with 6 bases spanning the gap. This CDR3 reads CSVDSVTGELFF. The covered CDR3 bases are TGCAGCGTTGATTCAGTCACCGGGGAG.

A note on this clone: The CDR3 end is not reached by the read, which stops 3 residues before it; the germline J gene fills it in. The gene calls are TRBV6-1 and TRBJ1-1; 8 nucleotides line up with TRBD1. From germline, CDR1 is MNHNS and CDR2 SASEGT. V dropped 6 bases and J dropped 7; count of bases not matched to a gene: 10. This CDR3 has 14 amino acids. The covered CDR3 bases are TGTGCCAGCAGGGAATCTCAGGGGGCCCGTGAA. This translates into CASRESQGARE. The full CDR3 sequence reads CASRESQGAREAFF.

This clone has only a few counts. The sequence runs out 3 residues before the end of the CDR3; the remainder is reconstructed from the germline J gene. The chain recombines TRBV2 with TRBJ1-2; TRBD1 aligns across 7 bases. Germline assignment: CDR1 SNHLY and CDR2 FYNNEI. V lost 5 bases to trimming and J lost 4 bases; unmatched junction nucleotides: 7. This CDR3 contains 14 residues. CDR3 bases read: TGTGCCAGCAGTACGACAGGGTTTGGCTATGGC. It is translated as CASSTTGFGYG. The CDR3 in its entirety is CASSTTGFGYGYTF.

This clone was observed a handful of times. The read terminates 3 residues ahead of where the CDR3 ends, so the germline J gene completes it. This sequence joins TRBV5-1 and TRBJ2-1; 11 bases line up with TRBD2. The CDR3 is 13 residues long. Per germline, CDR1 SGHRS and CDR2 YFSETQ. The V and J ends lost 4 bases and 9 bases, in that order; junction bases with no gene match: 3. CDR3 sequence: CASSPGTSGEQFF. The sequenced CDR3 bases are TGCGCCAGCAGCCCCGGGACTAGCGGTGAG.

This clone was seen many times. The read gets to within 3 residues of the CDR3 end, and the germline J gene fills in the rest. The chain combines TRBV18 with TRBJ2-7; 8 bases match TRBD1. The germline V gene encodes CDR1 KGHSH and CDR2 LQKENI. Trimming took 2 bases from V and 3 from J; bases not matched to a gene: 3. CDR3 length: 14 residues. The sequenced part of the CDR3 DNA is TGTGCCAGCTCACCAGGGACAGGAGTCTACGAG. Translated: CASSPGTGVYE. The whole CDR3 protein is CASSPGTGVYEQYF.

This clone was picked up many times. The part of the CDR3 DNA that was read is TGTGCCAGCAGCTTAGAGCCCGGGACTAGCGGCTTCTACGAG. Protein: CASSLEPGTSGFYE. The entire CDR3 sequence reads CASSLEPGTSGFYEQYF. The J gene is TRBJ2-7, the V gene TRBV7-6; TRBD2 aligns across 11 bases. The CDR3 end is not reached by the read, which stops 3 residues before it; the germline J gene fills it in. Germline V lookup: CDR1 SGHVS, CDR2 FNYEAQ. The length of the CDR3 is 17 residues. Unmatched junction bases numbered 8, after V lost 1 base and J lost 3 bases. Using reference TRBV7-6 and TRBJ2-7 for the parts outside the CDR3, the full variable domain is GAGVSQSPRYKVTKRGQDVALRCDPISGHVSLYWYRQALGQGPEFLTYFNYEAQQDKSGLPNDRFSAERPEGSISTLTIQRTEQRDSAMYRCASSLEPGTSGFYEQYFGPGTRLTVT.

To note about this clone: The read ends 3 residues shy of where the CDR3 ends; the end is completed using the germline J gene. The V and J genes are TRBV2 and TRBJ1-6; D is undetermined. The CDR3 is 16 amino acids. Germline V gives CDR1 SNHLY, CDR2 FYNNEI. V was trimmed by 2 bases and J by 6 bases, leaving 14 bases between them. The CDR3 region is CASSELGGSVNSPLHF. CDR3 DNA (partial): TGTGCCAGCAGTGAACTAGGCGGAAGTGTTAATTCACCC.

For this clone: The CDR3 extends 3 residues past the end of the read, so its final part is completed from the germline J gene. The V call is TRBV13, the J call TRBJ2-7; D remains ambiguous. This CDR3 contains 13 residues. Per the germline V gene, CDR1 is PRHDT and CDR2 is FYEKMQ (reference sequence). V was cut by 3 bases and J by 6 bases, with 12 bases left in between. The CDR3 DNA, read in part, is TGTGCCAGCAGCTTGGTCGGCTCGGGCGAG. It is translated as CASSLVGSGE. The entire CDR3 protein reads CASSLVGSGEQYF.

This clone was observed at least ten times. The read comes to an end 3 residues before the CDR3 does, leaving the germline J gene to fill in the end. The chain combines TRBV7-8 with TRBJ1-1; 7 positions agree with TRBD1. The CDR3 contains 16 residues. Losses at the gene ends were 6 bases for V and 4 bases for J; bases not matched to a gene: 14. Germline-derived CDR1 and CDR2 are SGHVS and FQNEAQ. The DNA read from the CDR3 is TGTGCCAGCAGGATCGCAGGGGGTTACCGTGGCACTGAA. It is translated as CASRIAGGYRGTE. The CDR3 in its entirety is CASRIAGGYRGTEAFF.

This clone was counted at least ten times. Sequencing ends 3 residues short of the CDR3 end; the germline J gene provides the rest. The V and J genes are TRBV20-1 and TRBJ1-1; D unresolved. The CDR3 length is 14 residues. Germline V lookup: CDR1 DFQATT, CDR2 SNEGSKA (reference sequence). V was shortened by 0 bases and J by 5 bases, with 13 bases between the two germline ends. CDR3: CSARERQRVTEAFF. CDR3 DNA, as far as it was read: TGCAGTGCTAGAGAGAGGCAGCGAGTAACTGAA.

This clone came up many times. The read halts 3 residues ahead of the CDR3 end, with the missing end drawn from the germline J gene. The gene calls are TRBV27 and TRBJ2-1, with 8 bases fitting TRBD2. J was trimmed by 6 bases and V by 5 bases; bases with no gene match: 9. Per the germline V gene, CDR1 is MNHEY and CDR2 is SMNVEV (reference sequence). The CDR3 has 15 residues. CDR3 loop: CASSTYSGTSNEQFF. The sequenced CDR3 bases are TGTGCCAGCAGTACCTATAGCGGGACCAGCAATGAG.